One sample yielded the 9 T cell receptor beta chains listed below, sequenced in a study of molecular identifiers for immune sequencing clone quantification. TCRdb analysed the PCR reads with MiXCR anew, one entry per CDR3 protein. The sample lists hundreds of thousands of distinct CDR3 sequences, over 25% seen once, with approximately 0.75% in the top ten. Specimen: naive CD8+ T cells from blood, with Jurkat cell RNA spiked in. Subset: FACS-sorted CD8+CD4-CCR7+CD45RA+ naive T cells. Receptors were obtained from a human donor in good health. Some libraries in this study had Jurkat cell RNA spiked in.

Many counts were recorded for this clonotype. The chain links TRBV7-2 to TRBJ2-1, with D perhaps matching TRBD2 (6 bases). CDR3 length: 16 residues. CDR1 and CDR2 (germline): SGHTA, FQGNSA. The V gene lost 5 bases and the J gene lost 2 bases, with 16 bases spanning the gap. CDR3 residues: CASSNGDFSPYNEQFF. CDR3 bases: TGTGCCAGCAGCAACGGGGACTTCAGCCCCTACAATGAGCAGTTCTTC.

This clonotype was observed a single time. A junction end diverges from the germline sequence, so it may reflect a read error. CDR3 DNA sequence: TGTGCCAGCGGTTTGTGGACAGATGACAATGAGCAGTTCTTC. As protein: CASGLWTDDNEQFF. The V gene is TRBV27, the J gene TRBJ2-1, with a weak D call TRBD1 (6 bases). Germline V gene lookup returns CDR1 MNHEY and CDR2 SMNVEV (reference sequence). The length of the CDR3 is 14 residues.

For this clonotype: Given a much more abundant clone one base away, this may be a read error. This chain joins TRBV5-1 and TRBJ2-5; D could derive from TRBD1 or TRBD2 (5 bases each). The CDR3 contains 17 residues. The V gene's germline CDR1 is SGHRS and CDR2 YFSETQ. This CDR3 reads CASKGPQSGSFQGTQYF. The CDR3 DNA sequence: TGCGCCAGCAAGGGACCCCAATCCGGGTCGTTCCAAGGGACCCAGTACTTC.

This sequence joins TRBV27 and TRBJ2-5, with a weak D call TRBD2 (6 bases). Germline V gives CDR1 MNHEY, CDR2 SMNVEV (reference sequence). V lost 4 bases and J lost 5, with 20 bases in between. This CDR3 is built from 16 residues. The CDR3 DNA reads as TGTGCCAGCAGTTACACGGGACTCGGTTACAGGGAGACCCAGTACTTC. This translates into CASSYTGLGYRETQYF.

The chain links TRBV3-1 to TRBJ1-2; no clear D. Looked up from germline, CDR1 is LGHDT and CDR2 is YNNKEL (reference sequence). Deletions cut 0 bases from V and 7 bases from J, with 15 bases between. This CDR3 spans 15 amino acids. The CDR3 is CASSQDASTSIGYTF. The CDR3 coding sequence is TGTGCCAGCAGCCAAGATGCATCTACTAGCATTGGCTACACCTTC.

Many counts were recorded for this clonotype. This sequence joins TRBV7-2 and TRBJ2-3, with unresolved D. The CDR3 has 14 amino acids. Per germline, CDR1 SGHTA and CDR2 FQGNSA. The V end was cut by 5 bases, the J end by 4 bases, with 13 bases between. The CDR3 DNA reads TGTGCCAGCAGCCTCGGAGTTGCGGCAGATACGCAGTATTTT. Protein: CASSLGVAADTQYF.

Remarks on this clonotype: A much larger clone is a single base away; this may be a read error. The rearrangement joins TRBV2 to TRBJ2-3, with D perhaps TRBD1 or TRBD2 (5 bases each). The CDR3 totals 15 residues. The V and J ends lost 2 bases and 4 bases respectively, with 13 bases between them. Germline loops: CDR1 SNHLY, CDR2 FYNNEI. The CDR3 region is CASSERSRDADTQYF. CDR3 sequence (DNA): TGTGCCAGCAGTGAAAGGAGCAGGGACGCAGATACGCAGTATTTT.

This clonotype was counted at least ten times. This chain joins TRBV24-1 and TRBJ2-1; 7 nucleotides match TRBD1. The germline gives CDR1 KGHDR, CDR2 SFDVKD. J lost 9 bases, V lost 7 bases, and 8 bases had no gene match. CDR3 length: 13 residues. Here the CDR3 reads CATRKTGNGEQFF. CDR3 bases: TGTGCCACCAGAAAGACAGGGAATGGTGAGCAGTTCTTC.

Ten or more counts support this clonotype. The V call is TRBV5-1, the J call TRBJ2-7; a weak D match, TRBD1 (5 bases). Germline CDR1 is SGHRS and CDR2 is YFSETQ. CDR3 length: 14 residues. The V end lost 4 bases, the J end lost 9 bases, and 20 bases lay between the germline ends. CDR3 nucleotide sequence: TGCGCCAGCAGCCATGGAGACAGCCACGAAAGGCAGTACTTC. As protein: CASSHGDSHERQYF.